The 21 T cell receptor beta chains below were found in one sample sequenced in a study of T cell changes during pregnancy in multiple sclerosis (dated by TCRdb to the late 2010s). The protocol used for the library was the immunoSEQ multiplex PCR assay. This is the immuneACCESS table as TCRdb keeps it, with only in-frame sequences that have V and J called. A part of the clones is gone; compared with another copy, unresolved V genes explain less than half, and the rest is unexplained. The sample data list some 30,000 clones, and 87% of these were observed just once. The ten largest clones capture approximately 8% of the sample. The source was CD8+ T cells from peripheral blood mononuclear cells, collected before pregnancy. The receptors were sampled from a female donor with multiple sclerosis, enrolled in a pregnancy study.

The V and J genes are TRBV27 and TRBJ2-1, with D perhaps TRBD2 (5 bases). The CDR3 covers 14 residues. Trimming shortened V by 5 bases and J by 6 bases, and 14 bases separated the two germline ends. Per the germline V gene, CDR1 is MNHEY and CDR2 is SMNVEV (reference sequence). In nucleotides, the CDR3 is TGTGCCAGCAGTCCTTACGGGATATCCAATGAGCAGTTCTTC. As protein: CASSPYGISNEQFF.

This clone was observed a handful of times. V usage is TRBV19 and J usage is TRBJ2-1; D perhaps matches TRBD2 (5 bases). Trimming removed 1 base from V and 7 bases from J, with 17 bases in between. Germline lookup yields CDR1 LNHDA and CDR2 SQIVND (reference sequence). The CDR3 is 16 amino acids. The CDR3 nucleotides are TGTGCCAGTAGTATAGCTCTCGGAGGAAATTATAATGAGCAGTTCTTC. Its protein is CASSIALGGNYNEQFF.

The rearrangement uses TRBV25-1 and TRBJ2-1; D is undetermined. The CDR3 spans 11 residues. Germline values: CDR1 MGHDK, CDR2 SYGVNS. Trimming cost V 6 bases and J 7 bases, with 7 bases left between them. Here the CDR3 DNA reads TGTGCCAGCAGCCATTTTAATGAGCAGTTCTTC. Its translation is CASSHFNEQFF.

The CDR3 nucleotides are TGCAGCGTTGGGGGACAGGGGAGCATCTACGAGCAGTACTTC. Amino acids: CSVGGQGSIYEQYF. This chain links TRBV29-1 with TRBJ2-7; 10 nucleotides agree with TRBD1. The germline gives CDR1 SQVTM, CDR2 ANQGSEA. V dropped 4 bases and J dropped 3; count of bases not matched to a gene: 6. This CDR3 has 14 amino acids.

The chain is built from TRBV4-3 and TRBJ1-5; D unclear. The ends were cut back, 0 bases at V and 3 bases at J, with 9 bases in the middle. The V gene's germline CDR1 is LGHNA and CDR2 YSLEER. The CDR3 is 15 residues long. The CDR3, as DNA: TGCGCCAGCAGCCAAGATTCTGTCCCCAATCAGCCCCAGCATTTT. Protein: CASSQDSVPNQPQHF.

The chain has TRBV28 and TRBJ2-7, with D possibly TRBD2 on 6 matching bases. CDR1 and CDR2 (germline): MDHEN, SYDVKM. The CDR3 sequence is 15 residues long. V lost 7 bases and J 1 base, leaving 17 bases between the germline ends. CDR3 amino acids: CASTKLAAGSYEQYF. The CDR3 region has the DNA TGTGCCAGCACCAAACTAGCTGCGGGATCCTACGAGCAGTACTTC. Together with reference TRBV28 and TRBJ2-7, the CDR3 gives the full variable domain: DVKVTQSSRYLVKRTGEKVFLECVQDMDHENMFWYRQDPGLGLRLIYFSYDVKMKEKGDIPEGYSVSREKKERFSLILESASTNQTSMYLCASTKLAAGSYEQYFGPGTRLTVT.

This chain links TRBV27 with TRBJ1-2; TRBD1 agrees at 9 bases. Germline CDR1 is MNHEY and CDR2 is SMNVEV (reference sequence). This CDR3 is 14 amino acids long. V shed 5 bases and J 6 bases; nucleotides not matched to a gene: 7. This chain's CDR3 is CASSRDRDIDGYTF. DNA of the CDR3: TGTGCCAGCAGTCGGGACAGGGATATCGATGGCTACACCTTC.

The chain couples TRBV6-4 to TRBJ2-1; D perhaps matches TRBD2 (7 bases). The germline gives CDR1 MRHNA, CDR2 SNTAGT. V shed 5 bases and J shed 2 bases, with 16 bases lying between them. The CDR3 totals 16 residues. CDR3 in DNA: TGTGCCAGCAGTCCCGAAGGGGGGGACCCCTACAATGAGCAGTTCTTC. Translating gives CASSPEGGDPYNEQFF.

This chain links TRBV4-3 with TRBJ1-4; D is unclear. CDR1 is LGHNA and CDR2 is YSLEER in the germline V gene. V was pared by 0 bases and J by 0 bases, with 11 bases between. The CDR3 has 17 residues. CDR3 coding DNA: TGCGCCAGCAGCCAAGAGACTGCGATTGCAACTAATGAAAAACTGTTTTTT. Protein sequence: CASSQETAIATNEKLFF.

CDR3 bases: TGTGCCAGTAACCCTTACTTGGGGATCTTCTCAATCGGGGGATCCTACGAGCAGTACTTC. Its translation: CASNPYLGIFSIGGSYEQYF. This chain joins TRBV19 and TRBJ2-7, with a tentative D call TRBD2 (6 bases). The ends were cut back, 7 bases at V and 1 base at J, with 32 bases in the middle. CDR1 and CDR2 from the germline V gene are LNHDA and SQIVND (reference sequence). The CDR3 sequence is 20 residues long.

The chain carries TRBV7-2 and TRBJ2-3; 10 bases line up with TRBD2. The V gene end was trimmed by 0 bases and the J gene end by 2 bases; junction bases not matched to a gene: 5. CDR1 and CDR2 from the germline V gene are SGHTA and FQGNSA. The CDR3 extends over 17 amino acids. Here the CDR3 reads CASSLALLAGFTDTQYF. As DNA, the CDR3 is TGTGCCAGCAGCTTAGCGCTACTAGCGGGATTCACAGATACGCAGTATTTT.

Only one count was recorded for this clone. This sequence joins TRBV5-1 and TRBJ1-1; weak D call: TRBD1 (6 bases). The CDR3 spans 15 residues. V was clipped by 3 bases and J by 0 bases, with 12 bases between them. Germline CDR1 and CDR2: SGHRS and YFSETQ. In DNA form, the CDR3 reads TGCGCCAGCAGCTCCCAACAGGGTTTGAACACTGAAGCTTTCTTT. Its translation: CASSSQQGLNTEAFF.

The genes are TRBV28 and TRBJ2-7, with 11 bases matching TRBD1. Germline CDR1 reads MDHEN; CDR2 reads SYDVKM. The CDR3 spans 15 residues. V shed 2 bases, J shed 2 bases, and the junction held 2 bases outside the gene matches. CDR3 coding DNA: TGTGCCAGCAGTTTAGGGGACAGGGGGACCTACGAGCAGTACTTC. Translated, it gives CASSLGDRGTYEQYF.

The chain combines TRBV9 with TRBJ1-2, with D uncertain. Germline lookup yields CDR1 SGDLS and CDR2 YYNGEE. V lost 0 bases to trimming and J lost 8 bases, with 11 bases between them. CDR3 size: 13 residues. Here the CDR3 DNA reads TGTGCCAGCAGCGTAGGCGGCCTTGGGGGCTACACCTTC. Its translation is CASSVGGLGGYTF.

The chain is built from TRBV7-9 and TRBJ2-1; 14 positions match TRBD2. V was clipped by 5 bases and J by 14 bases; unmatched bases: 8. Germline V gene data show CDR1 as SEHNR and CDR2 as FQNEAQ (reference sequence). The CDR3 is made up of 14 amino acids. DNA for the CDR3: TGTGCCAGCAGCACGGGACTAGCGGGGGAAGGGGAGTTCTTC. Protein sequence: CASSTGLAGEGEFF.

This chain connects TRBV9 to TRBJ2-3, with D uncertain. The V gene lost 0 bases and the J gene lost 2 bases, with 10 bases spanning the gap. Germline V gives CDR1 SGDLS, CDR2 YYNGEE. The CDR3 loop spans 15 amino acids. CDR3 in DNA: TGTGCCAGCAGCGTAGATCCGGTTACCACAGATACGCAGTATTTT. This codes for CASSVDPVTTDTQYF. Together with reference TRBV9 and TRBJ2-3, the CDR3 gives the full variable domain: DSGVTQTPKHLITATGQRVTLRCSPRSGDLSVYWYQQSLDQGLQFLIQYYNGEERAKGNILERFSAQQFPDLHSELNLSSLELGDSALYFCASSVDPVTTDTQYFGPGTRLTVL.

This clone appeared once. J is TRBJ2-7 and V is TRBV30; D is possibly TRBD2 (7 bases). CDR3 length: 13 amino acids. Trimming shortened V by 3 bases and J by 4 bases, and 13 bases separated the two germline ends. CDR1 GTSNPN and CDR2 SVGIG come from the germline V gene (reference sequence). CDR3 sequence: CAWSAGAGYEQYF. Written as DNA, the CDR3 is TGTGCCTGGAGCGCGGGGGCCGGTTACGAGCAGTACTTC.

This clone was counted between two and nine times. The chain recombines TRBV6-4 with TRBJ2-2; unclear D gene. There are 13 residues in the CDR3. Germline-derived CDR1 and CDR2 are MRHNA and SNTAGT. The ends were cut back, 3 bases at V and 2 bases at J, with 4 bases in the middle. Here the CDR3 reads CASSDKNTGELFF. The CDR3 nucleotides are TGTGCCAGCAGTGATAAAAACACCGGGGAGCTGTTTTTT.

The genes are TRBV11-2 and TRBJ2-1; 13 bases line up with TRBD2. The CDR3 has 16 amino acids. CDR1 is SGHAT and CDR2 is FQNNGV in the germline V gene. V lost 4 bases, J lost 4 bases, and 4 bases stayed unmatched. The CDR3 here is CASSSSTSGGYNEQFF. For the CDR3, the DNA is TGTGCCAGCAGCTCCTCGACTAGCGGGGGGTACAATGAGCAGTTCTTC.

Concerning this clone: Other DNA sequences in the sample encode the same CDR3. This rearrangement joins TRBV5-1 to TRBJ2-2; 15 bases agree with TRBD2. The CDR3 loop spans 17 amino acids. Germline-derived CDR1 and CDR2 are SGHRS and YFSETQ. J was trimmed by 4 bases and V by 2 bases; bases with no gene match: 3. Written as DNA, the CDR3 is TGCGCCAGCAGCTTAGGACTAGCGGGAGGGCCCACCGGGGAGCTGTTTTTT. Amino acids: CASSLGLAGGPTGELFF. Looking up the rest from reference TRBV5-1 and TRBJ2-2 gives the full variable domain: KAGVTQTPRYLIKTRGQQVTLSCSPISGHRSVSWYQQTPGQGLQFLFEYFSETQRNKGNFPGRFSGRQFSNSRSEMNVSTLELGDSALYLCASSLGLAGGPTGELFFGEGSRLTVL.

The chain recombines TRBV2 with TRBJ2-7; possible D gene TRBD2, 7 bases. The germline gives CDR1 SNHLY, CDR2 FYNNEI. V was clipped by 6 bases and J by 3 bases, with 15 bases between them. The CDR3 has 14 amino acids. The CDR3 sequence is CASRDHRDYYEQYF. Here the CDR3 DNA reads TGTGCCAGCAGGGATCACAGGGACTACTACGAGCAGTACTTC.